These 17 T cell receptor beta chains originate from one sample sequenced in a study of identical twins. Each CDR3 protein is one row after TCRdb ran MiXCR on the 5' RACE reads. The data show 700,000 or so distinct CDR3 sequences, with 21% seen just once and approximately 4.5% held by the top ten. This sample also appeared in a second study, on T cells expressing NK-cell markers.

The sample taken for sequencing was PBMCs. The receptors stem from a young woman in good health.

This chain links TRBV20-1 with TRBJ2-3; 14 nucleotides line up with TRBD2. Germline V gene sequence: CDR1 DFQATT, CDR2 SNEGSKA (reference sequence). The CDR3 is 18 amino acids. V trimming: 3 bases; J trimming: 0 bases; junction bases outside the gene matches: 8. In DNA form, the CDR3 reads TGCAGTGCTAGTGGGTTTCGACTAGCGGGAGGGAGCACAGATACGCAGTATTTT. Amino acids: CSASGFRLAGGSTDTQYF.

This clonotype was detected a few times. The gene calls are TRBV5-5 and TRBJ2-2; no definite D call. The length of the CDR3 is 16 residues. Germline V gives CDR1 SGHKS, CDR2 YYEKEE (reference sequence). V was clipped by 0 bases and J by 0 bases, with 9 bases between them. In nucleotides, the CDR3 is TGTGCCAGCAGCTTGGGCCGACCAACGAACACCGGGGAGCTGTTTTTT. Amino acids: CASSLGRPTNTGELFF.

This clonotype was counted at least ten times. The chain recombines TRBV20-1 with TRBJ2-3; the D is unclear. V gave up 3 bases and J gave up 2 bases, with 12 bases separating them. The CDR3 has 14 amino acids. The germline V gene has CDR1 DFQATT and CDR2 SNEGSKA (reference sequence). In DNA, the CDR3 is TGCAGTGCTAGTTTGGCTACCGTCACAGATACGCAGTATTTT. Its translation is CSASLATVTDTQYF.

This clonotype was observed a few times. This chain uses TRBV12-3 or TRBV12-4 with TRBJ2-6; the D is unclear. V was shortened by 7 bases and J by 9 bases, with 10 bases between the two germline ends. The CDR3 contains 12 residues. In DNA, the CDR3 is TGTGCCAGCACAATTGGCCTCAACGTCCTGACTTTC. The encoded protein is CASTIGLNVLTF.

V is TRBV5-1 and J is TRBJ1-6; 7 nucleotides align to TRBD1. The germline CDR1 and CDR2 sequences are SGHRS and YFSETQ. With 3 bases clipped from V and 5 bases from J, the junction kept 8 bases outside the gene matches. The CDR3 totals 16 residues. CDR3 sequence (DNA): TGCGCCAGCAGCTCCGGACCGGGACAGAATAATTCACCCCTCCACTTT. It encodes CASSSGPGQNNSPLHF. Complete variable domain (other parts from reference TRBV5-1 and TRBJ1-6): KAGVTQTPRYLIKTRGQQVTLSCSPISGHRSVSWYQQTPGQGLQFLFEYFSETQRNKGNFPGRFSGRQFSNSRSEMNVSTLELGDSALYLCASSSGPGQNNSPLHFGNGTRLTVT.

This rearrangement joins TRBV7-3 to TRBJ2-3; D gene ambiguous. With 3 bases removed from V and 5 bases from J, the gap between germline ends came to 18 bases. Germline V gene sequence: CDR1 SGHTA, CDR2 FQGTGA. The CDR3 is made up of 16 amino acids. The CDR3 loop reads CASSFLPTSSLDTQYF. In DNA, the CDR3 is TGTGCCAGCAGCTTCCTCCCAACGTCCTCCCTAGATACGCAGTATTTT.

The chain links TRBV11-2 to TRBJ2-7; possibly TRBD1 for D (6 bases). V was trimmed by 0 bases and J by 3 bases, leaving 12 bases between them. The CDR3 contains 15 residues. Germline CDR1 is SGHAT and CDR2 is FQNNGV. As DNA, the CDR3 is TGTGCCAGCAGCTTAGAACAGGGCTGGGTCTACGAGCAGTACTTC. Translated, it gives CASSLEQGWVYEQYF.

This clonotype was found many times. The gene calls are TRBV20-1 and TRBJ2-7, with unresolved D. CDR3 length: 12 amino acids. Germline V gene sequence: CDR1 DFQATT, CDR2 SNEGSKA (reference sequence). V dropped 1 base and J dropped 0 bases, with 4 bases sitting between them. CDR3 sequence reads: CSARGNSYEQYF. The DNA for the CDR3 is TGCAGTGCTAGAGGTAACTCCTACGAGCAGTACTTC.

The chain couples TRBV4-1 to TRBJ2-7, with 10 bases aligning to TRBD2. There are 16 residues in the CDR3. CDR1 and CDR2 from the germline V gene are MGHRA and YSYEKL. V was clipped by 2 bases and J by 4 bases; unmatched bases: 8. Here the CDR3 DNA reads TGCGCCAGCAGCCAATATTCTAGCGGGGGTACTTACGAGCAGTACTTC. As protein: CASSQYSSGGTYEQYF.

In this sample, this clonotype turned up a few times. This chain connects TRBV12-3 or TRBV12-4 to TRBJ2-5; D unresolved. Trimming shortened V by 7 bases and J by 2 bases, and 14 bases separated the two germline ends. The CDR3 has 14 residues. The DNA of the CDR3 is TGTGCCAGCACCCTTCGCTCAAGTCAAGAGACCCAGTACTTC. It encodes CASTLRSSQETQYF.

This clonotype has just a few counts. V is TRBV5-1 and J is TRBJ2-1; TRBD2 is a possible D gene (6 bases). This CDR3 is built from 16 residues. In germline, CDR1 is SGHRS, CDR2 YFSETQ. The germline V and J ends were trimmed by 4 bases and 4 bases, with 18 bases remaining between them. The CDR3 DNA sequence: TGCGCCAGCAGCCAGGCTAGCGCCCCCCCATACAATGAGCAGTTCTTC. This translates into CASSQASAPPYNEQFF.

In this sample, this clonotype turned up many times. The chain combines TRBV10-3 with TRBJ2-2; 14 nucleotides agree with TRBD2. The CDR3 consists of 17 residues. Germline V gene lookup returns CDR1 ENHRY and CDR2 SYGVKD. The ends lost 6 bases at V and 1 base at J; junction bases unmatched: 4. The CDR3 DNA follows: TGTGCCATCAGGGGGGGACTAGCGGGAGAGAACACCGGGGAGCTGTTTTTT. Its translation: CAIRGGLAGENTGELFF.

This clonotype was recorded a few times. Here the CDR3 reads CASSHERGTDTQYF. CDR3 sequence (DNA): TGCGCCAGCAGCCATGAGCGGGGCACAGATACGCAGTATTTT. The rearrangement uses TRBV5-1 and TRBJ2-3, with D tentatively TRBD2 (6 bases). Germline V CDR1 and CDR2: SGHRS, YFSETQ. V dropped 4 bases and J dropped 1 base, with 10 bases sitting between them. The CDR3 runs to 14 residues. Combining the CDR3 with reference TRBV5-1 and TRBJ2-3 gives the whole variable domain KAGVTQTPRYLIKTRGQQVTLSCSPISGHRSVSWYQQTPGQGLQFLFEYFSETQRNKGNFPGRFSGRQFSNSRSEMNVSTLELGDSALYLCASSHERGTDTQYFGPGTRLTVL.

The CDR3, as DNA: TGTGCCATCAGTGAGCCAGGGGGCAGTGGCTACGAGCAGTACTTC. This encodes CAISEPGGSGYEQYF. This chain links TRBV10-3 with TRBJ2-7, with 8 bases fitting TRBD1. The trim removed 2 bases at V and 3 bases at J, leaving 6 bases unmatched. The CDR3 spans 15 residues. Germline loops: CDR1 ENHRY, CDR2 SYGVKD.

The sample holds many counts of this clonotype. The J gene is TRBJ2-1, the V gene TRBV5-1, with TRBD1 as a possible D gene (6 bases). The CDR3 covers 16 residues. The germline V gene encodes CDR1 SGHRS and CDR2 YFSETQ. V lost 4 bases, J lost 7 bases, and 21 bases lay in between. The DNA of the CDR3 is TGCGCCAGCAGCAACTACAGGGAAGCCCGTCGGAATGAGCAGTTCTTC. Translated: CASSNYREARRNEQFF.

The chain combines TRBV27 with TRBJ2-1; D remains ambiguous. Trimming took 4 bases from V and 9 from J, leaving 13 bases between them. Germline CDR1 is MNHEY and CDR2 is SMNVEV (reference sequence). This CDR3 is built from 13 residues. The DNA for the CDR3 is TGTGCCAGCAGTTCGGGTAGCAAGCCTGAGCAGTTCTTC. Protein: CASSSGSKPEQFF.

This clonotype was found many times. V gene TRBV12-3 or TRBV12-4 combines with J gene TRBJ2-1; 16 bases fit TRBD2. CDR3 size: 17 residues. The CDR3 region has the DNA TGTGCAATTCGGGGACTAGCGGGAGGGAGATCCTACAATGAGCAGTTCTTC. It is translated as CAIRGLAGGRSYNEQFF.